The source of this T cell receptor beta chain is a study of T-cell reconstitution after alpha-beta-depleted transplantation in children. Researchers prepared the TCRbeta library using unique molecular identifiers, the study reports. MiXCR, applied by TCRdb to the PCR reads, yields one record per CDR3 protein. The sample lists 600,000 to 700,000 distinct CDR3 sequences, 16% occurring once. The receptor's source is a human donor who donated a stem cell graft to a child with acute myeloid leukemia. The material sequenced was PBMCs from the stem cell graft donor, taken from the stem cell graft.

The CDR3 nucleotides are TGTGCCAGCAGCTCCACAGCGAGCTCCTACAATGAGCAGTTCTTC. It specifies CASSSTASSYNEQFF. The rearrangement links TRBV7-9 to TRBJ2-1; D gene uncertain. The CDR3 covers 15 residues. The germline V and J ends were trimmed by 4 bases and 0 bases, with 10 bases remaining between them. CDR1 is SEHNR and CDR2 is FQNEAQ in the germline V gene (reference sequence).